A selection of T cell receptor beta chains follows, all from one sample in a study of cytomegalovirus exposure and HLA in healthy donors. The repertoire was sequenced with immunoSEQ multiplex PCR; TCRdb's copy has only in-frame clones and lacks some. Here the sample spans 110,000 or so clones, 88% being singletons. What was sequenced was PBMCs. Receptor source: a man between 18 and 35 years old in good health and CMV-seronegative. Both conserved end residues are part of each CDR3. A D gene is named only where the DNA matches it firmly. The listing skips clone size in some rows; elsewhere it reads once, few, many or a size class.

length: 16; D: .; J: TRBJ2-5; V: TRBV2; size: .; DNA: TGTGCCAGCAGTACCACCGGGACAACATTCCAAGAGACCCAGTACTTC; CDR3: CASSTTGTTFQETQYF
length: 18; D: TRBD1; J: TRBJ2-7; V: TRBV27; size: .; DNA: TGTGCCAGCAGTTTATCAAGTCCTAGGGACAGGCGTACCTACGAGCAGTACTTC; CDR3: CASSLSSPRDRRTYEQYF
length: 15; D: TRBD1; J: TRBJ2-3; V: TRBV10-3; size: once; DNA: TGTGCCATCAGTGTTATCGGACAGGGATCAGATACGCAGTATTTT; CDR3: CAISVIGQGSDTQYF
length: 14; D: .; J: TRBJ1-5; V: TRBV2; size: .; DNA: TGTGCCAGCAGTGTGTGGGACTCTTTCCAGCCCCAGCATTTT; CDR3: CASSVWDSFQPQHF
length: 16; D: .; J: TRBJ2-5; V: TRBV10-3; size: .; DNA: TGTGCCATCAGTGAGCCAGGTTCAGTTCACCAAGAGACCCAGTACTTC; CDR3: CAISEPGSVHQETQYF
length: 15; D: TRBD1; J: TRBJ2-7; V: TRBV18; size: .; DNA: TGTGCCAGCTCACCTGGATGGACAGGAGCCTACGAGCAGTACTTC; CDR3: CASSPGWTGAYEQYF
length: 15; D: TRBD1; J: TRBJ1-4; V: TRBV28; size: once; DNA: TGTGCCAGCAGTTTACTTGGACAGGGGGAAGGAAAACTGTTTTTT; CDR3: CASSLLGQGEGKLFF
length: 13; D: TRBD1; J: TRBJ2-1; V: TRBV27; size: .; DNA: TGTGCCAGCAGGACAGGGTACCGAAATGAGCAGTTCTTC; CDR3: CASRTGYRNEQFF
length: 14; D: TRBD2; J: TRBJ2-1; V: TRBV27; size: .; DNA: TGTGCCAGCAGGCCGGGACTAGAAAGCCGTGAGCAGTTCTTC; CDR3: CASRPGLESREQFF
length: 17; D: .; J: TRBJ2-5; V: TRBV4-1; size: .; DNA: TGCGCCAGCAGCCAAGCTCAAGGGGGGAGGGAGGGATGGACCCAGTACTTC; CDR3: CASSQAQGGREGWTQYF
length: 15; D: TRBD1; J: TRBJ2-1; V: TRBV5-1; size: .; DNA: TGCGCCAGCAGCCAAGGACAGGGGGAAGAAGATGAGCAGTTCTTC; CDR3: CASSQGQGEEDEQFF
length: 14; D: .; J: TRBJ1-5; V: TRBV28; size: .; DNA: TGTGCCAGCAGTTTAGAGCAGGATAATCAGCCCCAGCATTTT; CDR3: CASSLEQDNQPQHF
length: 13; D: TRBD1; J: TRBJ2-7; V: TRBV7-9; size: few; DNA: TGTGCCAGCACCGGACAGGGTTCCGACGAGCAGTACTTC; CDR3: CASTGQGSDEQYF
length: 14; D: TRBD1; J: TRBJ1-1; V: TRBV2; size: .; DNA: TGTGCCAGCGGTAGACAGGGGATGAACACTGAAGCTTTCTTT; CDR3: CASGRQGMNTEAFF
length: 13; D: .; J: TRBJ1-2; V: TRBV6-1; size: .; DNA: TGTGCCAGCAGTGAAATAGTCCGCTATGGCTACACCTTC; CDR3: CASSEIVRYGYTF
length: 14; D: .; J: TRBJ1-5; V: TRBV28; size: few; DNA: TGTGCCAGCAGTTTGGACACAGGGATTCAGCCCCAGCATTTT; CDR3: CASSLDTGIQPQHF
length: 12; D: .; J: TRBJ2-7; V: TRBV7-2; size: .; DNA: TGTGCCAGCAGTTACGACAGGCTGGAGCAGTACTTC; CDR3: CASSYDRLEQYF
length: 15; D: .; J: TRBJ1-3; V: TRBV30; size: .; DNA: TGTGCCTGGAGTGTCCATAAGGGGTTTGGAAACACCATATATTTT; CDR3: CAWSVHKGFGNTIYF
length: 10; D: .; J: TRBJ1-6; V: TRBV2; size: few; DNA: TGTGCCAGCAGTGTATCACCCCTCCACTTT; CDR3: CASSVSPLHF
length: 11; D: .; J: TRBJ1-2; V: TRBV29-1; size: .; DNA: TGCAGCGTTTGGACAGTCGACGGCTACACCTTC; CDR3: CSVWTVDGYTF
length: 13; D: .; J: TRBJ2-1; V: TRBV7-2; size: .; DNA: TGTGCCAGCAGCCGTATACAGGGCAATGAGCAGTTCTTC; CDR3: CASSRIQGNEQFF
length: 12; D: .; J: TRBJ2-7; V: TRBV10-1; size: .; DNA: TGCGCCAGCAGGGACAACGGGCTCGAGCAGTACTTC; CDR3: CASRDNGLEQYF
length: 15; D: TRBD1; J: TRBJ1-4; V: TRBV6-1; size: .; DNA: TGTGCCAGCAGTGAAGGGGACAGGGGAAATGAAAAACTGTTTTTT; CDR3: CASSEGDRGNEKLFF
length: 14; D: .; J: TRBJ1-2; V: TRBV6-1; size: .; DNA: TGTGCCAGCAGTGTAGGCAGGGCGTACTATGGCTACACCTTC; CDR3: CASSVGRAYYGYTF
length: 15; D: .; J: TRBJ1-1; V: TRBV29-1; size: once; DNA: TGCAGCGTTGACTCTTCCGGACAGCTGAACACTGAAGCTTTCTTT; CDR3: CSVDSSGQLNTEAFF
length: 17; D: TRBD2; J: TRBJ2-3; V: TRBV19; size: once; DNA: TGTGCCAGTAGTATTAGAGGGGCACTAGCGGGGGTCGATACGCAGTATTTT; CDR3: CASSIRGALAGVDTQYF
length: 15; D: TRBD2; J: TRBJ2-1; V: TRBV29-1; size: .; DNA: TGCAGCGTTAAACGGACTAGCGGGAGGGGAAATGAGCAGTTCTTC; CDR3: CSVKRTSGRGNEQFF
length: 17; D: TRBD2; J: TRBJ2-1; V: TRBV5-4; size: .; DNA: TGTGCCAGCAGCCAGGGACTAGCGGGGGGCCTCGGGAATGAGCAGTTCTTC; CDR3: CASSQGLAGGLGNEQFF
length: 16; D: TRBD2; J: TRBJ2-1; V: TRBV19; size: .; DNA: TGTGCCAGTAGTATCAGCGGGAGGGCTCTTTACGATGAGCAGTTCTTC; CDR3: CASSISGRALYDEQFF
length: 18; D: TRBD1; J: TRBJ2-5; V: TRBV18; size: .; DNA: TGTGCCAGCTCACCAATAAGCCGGGACAGGGAATACCAAGAGACCCAGTACTTC; CDR3: CASSPISRDREYQETQYF
length: 15; D: .; J: TRBJ2-7; V: TRBV19; size: .; DNA: TGTGCCAGTAGTCATCAAGGAGGAAAATCCTACGAGCAGTACTTC; CDR3: CASSHQGGKSYEQYF
length: 15; D: TRBD1; J: TRBJ1-2; V: TRBV18; size: .; DNA: TGTGCCAGCTCACCACCGACAGGGTCTAACTATGGCTACACCTTC; CDR3: CASSPPTGSNYGYTF
length: 14; D: .; J: TRBJ1-1; V: TRBV5-1; size: .; DNA: TGCGCCAGCAGCTCGGGCAGGGTTGGCACTGAAGCTTTCTTT; CDR3: CASSSGRVGTEAFF
length: 16; D: .; J: TRBJ2-2; V: TRBV5-3; size: .; DNA: TGTGCCAGAAGCGTCGGGGGACAGTCACCGACCGGGGAGCTGTTTTTT; CDR3: CARSVGGQSPTGELFF
length: 17; D: .; J: TRBJ2-2; V: TRBV7-6; size: once; DNA: TGTGCCAGCACCGGCAGGGCCACTTCCCAAGGCACCGGGGAGCTGTTTTTT; CDR3: CASTGRATSQGTGELFF
length: 13; D: TRBD2; J: TRBJ2-1; V: TRBV11-3; size: .; DNA: TGTGCCAGTGCTAGCGGTTTTTACAATGAGCAGTTCTTC; CDR3: CASASGFYNEQFF
length: 15; D: TRBD2; J: TRBJ2-7; V: TRBV28; size: .; DNA: TGTGCCAGCATGTTTCTTCCGAGCGGGAGTGGCGAGCAGTACTTC; CDR3: CASMFLPSGSGEQYF
length: 14; D: TRBD1; J: TRBJ2-5; V: TRBV13; size: .; DNA: TGTGCCAGCAGCTCGCGACAGGGGCAAGAGACCCAGTACTTC; CDR3: CASSSRQGQETQYF
length: 14; D: .; J: TRBJ2-1; V: TRBV5-1; size: .; DNA: TGCGCCAGCAGCCCCGGACTGTTTGGGGATGAGCAGTTCTTC; CDR3: CASSPGLFGDEQFF
length: 14; D: .; J: TRBJ2-7; V: TRBV9; size: .; DNA: TGTGCCAGCAGCGACAGTCCACAGGGCTACGAGCAGTACTTC; CDR3: CASSDSPQGYEQYF
length: 17; D: TRBD2; J: TRBJ2-6; V: TRBV5-1; size: .; DNA: TGCGCCAGCAGCACTAGCGGGGGCCTGTCTGGGGCCAACGTCCTGACTTTC; CDR3: CASSTSGGLSGANVLTF
length: 17; D: .; J: TRBJ2-2; V: TRBV7-6; size: .; DNA: TGTGCCAGCAGCTTCGGAGCAAATCGGGTAGCCACCGGGGAGCTGTTTTTT; CDR3: CASSFGANRVATGELFF
length: 15; D: .; J: TRBJ1-5; V: TRBV11-2; size: many; DNA: TGTGCCAGCAGCTTGGAGGTTAGTAGCAATCAGCCCCAGCATTTT; CDR3: CASSLEVSSNQPQHF
length: 14; D: .; J: TRBJ1-3; V: TRBV9; size: once; DNA: TGTGCCAGCGCCCAGGGGTCTGGGTCAAACACCATATATTTT; CDR3: CASAQGSGSNTIYF
length: 15; D: .; J: TRBJ2-7; V: TRBV27; size: .; DNA: TGTGCCAGCAGTTTATTTTCGGGAGCCTTCTACGAGCAGTACTTC; CDR3: CASSLFSGAFYEQYF
length: 14; D: .; J: TRBJ2-2; V: TRBV23-1; size: .; DNA: TGCGCCAGCAGGCAATCGAGAACTGGCGGGGAGCTGTTTTTT; CDR3: CASRQSRTGGELFF